The present entry profiles one T cell receptor (beta chain) with its context. It has no known antigen specificity. The input lacks base qualities; no much larger clone sits a single base away. This entry is derived from a study of cytomegalovirus exposure and HLA in healthy donors (dated by TCRdb to the late 2010s). For context, the study as a whole: An earlier analysis of 587 of the donors reported 250 to 300 Gb of sequence data and 117 million unique TCR beta sequences obtained from about 180 million T cells. Both class I and class II loci were covered by HLA typing, at four-digit resolution. Donor age, sex, ethnicity and CMV serostatus were compiled together with the repertoire data. The aim of the study was to test whether cataloging public T cell receptors could identify signatures of past pathogen exposure. Among 398 genotyped donors of the cohort, an average of around 240,000 unique TCR beta nucleotide sequences were sequenced per donor, around 20% of them non-productive. The number of donors typed differed by locus, with about 629-640 for A, B, C, DRB1 and DQB1, approximately 500 for DQA1, over 600 for DPA1, and approximately 470 for DPB1. Genome-wide SNP genotypes for about 65% of the roughly 670 donors were used in a later genetic analysis, which treated that subset as a discovery cohort. Among the roughly 400 genotyped donors, around 81% belonged to the genetic ancestry cluster associated with self-reported Caucasian donors. Rather than using new phenotypic data, the later analysis identified candidate immune exposures from TCR beta sequences and from how often those sequences occurred across donors. Besides the first cohort of around 700 subjects, a separate validation cohort made up of 120 different subjects was used. A later analysis re-analyzed previously published TCR beta repertoires from 650 to 800 donors and added high-resolution HLA genotyping to study TCR occurrence patterns. In an earlier analysis of 587 of the donors, high-throughput TCR beta sequencing was used to judge whether each TCR beta V gene segment behaved as functional or pseudogenic. The study combined high-throughput TCR immunosequencing, statistical association of individual TCRs with disease status, and machine learning to predict cytomegalovirus infection status. Every discovery cohort repertoire had been produced on one sequencing platform. About 300 gigabases of sequencing data and around 90 million unique TCR sequences made up an early release that covered fewer than 650 HLA-typed donors. The study profiled the T cell repertoires of 500 to 800 subjects by immunosequencing and related them to cytomegalovirus serostatus. A handful of DR-DQ haplotypes were handled as single units for association and clustering because linkage in the cohort was strong. Results the study describes overall, beyond this receptor: Several of the top co-occurrence clusters appeared to be linked to parvovirus B19, influenza, CMV and Epstein-Barr virus, according to a later analysis. Specific HLA alleles were associated with over 15,000 TCR beta sequences at a false discovery rate of 0.05 in a later analysis. In a later genetic analysis, a missense DCLRE1C variant was associated with V-gene and J-gene trimming of TCR beta chains, and the association was replicated in an independent cohort. According to a later genetic analysis, donors in an Asian-associated ancestry cluster had fewer N-insertions in productive TCRs than the approximately 670-donor mean. According to the authors, the approach could potentially be generalized to other disease states and immunological phenotypes. In a later analysis, most CMV-associated TCR beta chains were found to appear HLA-restricted, with HLA associations seemingly driven largely by CMV exposure. In the study, some 180 TCR beta chains were listed as associated with cytomegalovirus. While some public TCRs were present in many individuals, most TCR sequences turned up only very rarely across donors. Linkage disequilibrium might explain the correlated functional status among segregating V segments, but an unknown experimental factor could not be excluded. A few of the identified cytomegalovirus-associated TCR beta chains were confirmed in vitro to be specific for cytomegalovirus antigens. A later analysis found that HLA-associated TCR beta chains were more clonally expanded and had lower generation probabilities than equally common non-associated chains. The only immune exposure information available for the cohort was CMV serostatus. Because counts were too low, about 15 rarely observed V segments, including chromosome 9 orphons, were left out of the earlier analysis of approximately 500 of the donors. A cluster of highly shared sequence variants was judged likely to be a technical artifact of the sequencing pipeline. Broadly in line with IMGT annotations, most TCR beta V segments showed up in productive rearrangements about 87% or about 30% of the time in an earlier analysis of around 550 of the donors. A further reported finding was that TCR beta sequences accurately predicted the HLA-A and HLA-B alleles for most subjects in the first cohort. In this cohort, only TCR beta chains were sequenced, and detectable features were limited by the absence of alpha or paired-chain data. When HLA alleles, especially DR and DQ, strongly co-occurred, attributing TCR associations to individual alleles was difficult. Sequencing depth was assumed to be roughly uniform across donors in the presence/absence analyses, though that assumption may not hold. The classifier was reported to diagnose cytomegalovirus status with high specificity and sensitivity in both the original and validation cohorts. Some IMGT-functional V segments, including TRBV6-2 and TRBV6-3, could not be distinguished by the 87-base-pair reads and were therefore excluded. Because HLA typing was unavailable for some donors at each locus, only the typed subset was used in association tests. In a later analysis, the rate of TCR association differed among HLA loci, with DRB1 alleles having the most associated TCRs and HLA-C alleles having the fewest.

The cohort was made up of 650 to 700 healthy bone marrow donors. At the time of sampling, all cohort members were nominally healthy, though unrecorded immune exposures were likely present. The donor tested CMV seronegative and was one of the 352 seronegative cohort members. A peripheral blood sample was collected from each donor, and TCR beta sequencing was performed on peripheral blood mononuclear cells. Genomic DNA extraction from the blood cell samples was performed with the Qiagen DNeasy Blood Extraction Kit. Looking up the germline V gene (reference sequence) yields CDR1 DFQATT and CDR2 SNEGSKA. Reading from cysteine to phenylalanine, the CDR3 counts 11 amino acids. CDR3 DNA is the only sequence kept; it has 33 bases, read in frame from the first base. The germline ends are 10 bases apart after V is trimmed by 8 bases and J by 2 bases. The library was generated by the immunoSEQ multiplex PCR assay. For the multiplex PCR, a mixture combining 60 forward primers for TCR Vbeta segments and 13 reverse primers for TCR Jbeta segments was used. A multiplex PCR assay on genomic DNA amplified the CDR3 region of rearranged TCR beta genes. The Illumina HiSeq System was used to sequence the amplified TCR beta libraries as 87-base-pair reads. The authors' pipeline ran thus. Across the 500 to 700 repertoires, a later analysis counted tens of millions of unique TCR beta chains, roughly 11 million of which were shared by at least two donors. Raw reads were error-corrected and collapsed into unique sequences by a nearest-neighbor algorithm in which closely related sequences were merged to remove PCR and sequencing errors. V, D and J gene segments were assigned by aligning CDR3 sequences to IMGT reference sequences. Each retained sequence needed at least a six-nucleotide match to both a V gene segment and a J gene segment. Rearrangements were classified as productive when the CDR3 lacked stop codons and remained in frame with V and J, and all other rearrangements were classified as non-productive. CDR3 was defined by IMGT convention, running from the second conserved V-encoded cysteine to the conserved J-encoded phenylalanine. The earlier analysis of some 600 of the donors excluded sequences that lacked an unambiguous match to a single V gene segment. An earlier analysis of some 500 of the donors classified V segments as functional when productive rearrangements were above 56.7% and as segregating when the standard deviation between donors was above 5%. A statistical classification framework was built to diagnose cytomegalovirus status from the catalog of TCR beta chain sequences. V and J gene assignment, in a later analysis, came from comparing TCR nucleotide sequences with IMGT/GENE-DB human TR gene sequences. A later analysis assigned CDR3 sequences and most-parsimonious VDJ recombination scenarios with the TCRdist pipeline. In a later analysis, each TCR beta chain was defined by its CDR3 amino acid sequence together with its V-gene family, and reads without a unique V-gene family were excluded. A later analysis removed 550 to 650 highly shared, low-generation-probability nucleotide sequences to deal with suspected cross-contamination and a sequencing artifact. In a later analysis, a clonal expansion index was calculated for each public chain from normalized within-repertoire ranks of inferred template counts. In a later analysis, generation probabilities were computed with a VDJ recombination model fitted to out-of-frame rearrangements, and the resulting probabilities were checked against IGoR. In a later analysis, TCR-TCR, TCR-HLA and TCR-CMV co-occurrence was scored with hypergeometric tests, and a repertoire-size bias correction was applied to TCR pairs. To estimate false discovery rates, a later analysis permuted the HLA or CMV assignments 20 times. A later analysis grouped co-occurring TCRs with DBSCAN, adding TCRdist sequence similarity when clustering within HLA-allele-positive subsets. Co-occurrence clustering excluded repertoires with fewer than 30,000 or more than 120,000 public chains, plus five with anomalous nucleotide sharing. The table comes from immuneACCESS by way of TCRdb, which keeps in-frame sequences with V and J called. Part of the clones is missing from these tables; in studies checked, under half for an unresolved V gene and the rest for unknown reasons. The D gene and trimming were derived from the DNA, and the V and J assignments and clone size from that table. The sample yields 160,000 or so clones; 84% were counted once. The top ten constitute more than 0.85% of the sample.

The chain is made from TRBV20-1 and TRBJ2-7; the D gene is possibly TRBD1, with 6 bases matching. The specimen sequenced was PBMCs. The clonotype comes from a man aged 25 to 45 in good health and CMV-seronegative. The bases are TGCAGTTCGACAGGAACCTACGAGCAGTACTTC. Protein translation: CSSTGTYEQYF.